The source of this T cell receptor beta chain is a study of a mutant IDH1 vaccine in newly diagnosed glioma (dated by TCRdb to the early 2020s). A note on the overall study: Patients were given eight vaccinations, in weeks 1, 3, 5, 7, 11, 15, 19 and 23, which matched visits V03 through V10. Vaccination began 4-6 weeks after radiotherapy alone, or alongside temozolomide cycles in the chemotherapy-containing groups. Of the roughly 34 treated patients, approximately 60% were male and about 40% were female, and a mean age of 40.4 years was recorded. Prior to enrollment, standard therapy consisting of radiotherapy alone, temozolomide alone, or radiochemotherapy with temozolomide had been administered to patients, with the combination being received by most patients. Six visits were used for peripheral blood collection: V03 (baseline), V05, V07, V10, V12 and V13. For exploratory analyses, longitudinal TCRB deep sequencing was carried out in roughly 25 treated patients wherever samples were available. What the authors observed across the whole study: Immune responses induced by the vaccine were seen in roughly 95% of patients across multiple MHC alleles. No apparent relationship was observed between pseudoprogression and alterations in the top peripheral T cell clonotypes detected by TCRB sequencing. Availability determined which PBMC samples were chosen for TCRB deep sequencing. The authors stated that sample limitations prevented analyses of patient blood samples from being reproduced.

The time point label corresponds to: week 11, during vaccination. A 20-mer mutant IDH1 peptide at 300 micrograms in Montanide made up each vaccine dose, which was injected subcutaneously together with topical imiquimod. The donors had newly diagnosed IDH1-mutant astrocytomas of WHO grade 3 or 4 that showed loss of nuclear ATRX. The samples were drawn from NOA16, a multicentre, single-arm, open-label phase I trial in Germany that tested a mutant IDH1 peptide vaccine in humans for the first time. The DNeasy Blood and Tissue Kit was used to extract genomic DNA from EDTA blood for TCRB sequencing. As to this clone: This clone's antigen is unknown. No clone much larger than this one lies a single base away; base qualities are absent.

V is trimmed back by 0 bases and J by 2 bases, and the junction contains 4 bases that no gene match accounts for. From cysteine to phenylalanine, the CDR3 is 18 amino acids long. Of the read, only the CDR3 DNA is kept; its 54 bases are in frame from base 1. The germline V gene provides CDR1 SNHLY and CDR2 FYNNEI. Libraries were built with the immunoSEQ multiplex PCR assay. Rearranged TCR beta chain sequences were amplified with the hsTCRB Kit following the manufacturer's protocol. An Illumina MiSeq was used to sequence the TCRB libraries. The original pipeline was this. The kit vendor's proprietary platform handled demultiplexing, trimming and gene mapping. In TCRdb, the immuneACCESS table is reduced to in-frame sequences with V and J assigned. These tables do not hold every clone; where another copy was compared, an unresolved V gene accounts for under half, and the others remain unexplained. That table gives V, J and clone size, and the DNA gave D and trimming. The table for this sample lists tens of thousands of clones; about 80% of them were counted only once. In total, the top ten clones hold about 6% of the sample.

The V and J segments used are TRBV2 and TRBJ2-5, and 15 junctional nucleotides match TRBD2. This clonotype was obtained from a man aged 45-60 years with glioma. Sample: PBMCs, taken from a glioma patient whose treatment included an IDH1 peptide vaccine. The DNA sequence follows: TGTGCCAGCAGTGAAGCCTTCGGACTAGCGGGGGGGCAAGAGACCCAGTACTTC. This is translated as CASSEAFGLAGGQETQYF.